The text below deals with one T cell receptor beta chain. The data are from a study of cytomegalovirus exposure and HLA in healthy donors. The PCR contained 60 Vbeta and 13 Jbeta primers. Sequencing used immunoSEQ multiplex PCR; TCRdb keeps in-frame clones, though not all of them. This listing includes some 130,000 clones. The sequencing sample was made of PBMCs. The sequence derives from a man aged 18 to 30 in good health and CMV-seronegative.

CDR3 DNA sequence: TGCGCCAGCAGCTTGGATCCGGGGGTGGTCGAGCAGTACTTC. This translates into CASSLDPGVVEQYF. The V call is TRBV5-1, the J call TRBJ2-7; D perhaps matches TRBD2 (6 bases). The CDR3 is 14 residues long. V was trimmed by 0 bases and J by 6 bases, leaving 13 bases between them. Germline V lookup: CDR1 SGHRS, CDR2 YFSETQ.